The rows below give T cell receptor beta chains drawn from one sample of a study of blood T cell repertoires in COVID-19. Assay used: immunoSEQ multiplex PCR; TCRdb lists only in-frame clones, some missing. The profile shows 300,000 to 400,000 clones, around nine tenths of them singletons. The sequencing input was peripheral blood. The receptors shown here come from a human donor in a cohort sampled during active COVID-19. CDR3s include the opening cysteine and the closing phenylalanine or tryptophan. D genes are given only for firm matches. The listing skips clone size in some rows; elsewhere it reads once, few, many or a size class.

V gene: TRBV25-1
J gene: TRBJ2-7
clone size: -
D gene: TRBD2
CDR3 protein: CASRGRGAEEQYF
CDR3 DNA: TGTGCCAGTCGGGGGCGGGGGGCCGAAGAGCAGTACTTC

V gene: TRBV20-1
J gene: TRBJ2-7
clone size: once
D gene: -
CDR3 protein: CSASGPRGGDEQYF
CDR3 DNA: TGCAGTGCTAGTGGTCCAAGAGGTGGCGACGAGCAGTACTTC

V gene: TRBV11-2
J gene: TRBJ2-7
clone size: -
D gene: -
CDR3 protein: CASSTNPGAFSSEQYF
CDR3 DNA: TGTGCCAGCAGCACCAATCCGGGAGCCTTCTCGAGCGAGCAGTACTTC

V gene: TRBV7-5
J gene: TRBJ2-7
clone size: many
D gene: -
CDR3 protein: CARSLVNTGEFEEQYF
CDR3 DNA: TGTGCCAGAAGCTTAGTAAATACAGGGGAGTTTGAAGAGCAGTACTTC

V gene: TRBV9
J gene: TRBJ2-1
clone size: -
D gene: TRBD2
CDR3 protein: CASSVGDGPGGSYNEQFF
CDR3 DNA: TGTGCCAGCAGCGTAGGGGATGGGCCGGGGGGCTCCTACAATGAGCAGTTCTTC

V gene: TRBV29-1
J gene: TRBJ2-1
clone size: -
D gene: TRBD1
CDR3 protein: CSASTGDYLSEQFF
CDR3 DNA: TGCAGCGCATCTACAGGGGATTACTTGAGTGAGCAGTTCTTC

V gene: TRBV3-1/TRBV3-2
J gene: TRBJ1-1
clone size: few
D gene: TRBD1
CDR3 protein: CASSQGQPNEAFF
CDR3 DNA: TGTGCCAGCAGCCAGGGACAGCCTAATGAAGCTTTCTTT

V gene: TRBV19
J gene: TRBJ1-5
clone size: -
D gene: TRBD1
CDR3 protein: CASSAGQGRGQPQHF
CDR3 DNA: TGTGCCAGTAGTGCGGGACAGGGTAGAGGACAGCCCCAGCATTTT

V gene: TRBV30
J gene: TRBJ1-4
clone size: few
D gene: TRBD1
CDR3 protein: CAWSARDREKLFF
CDR3 DNA: TGTGCCTGGAGTGCCCGGGACAGGGAAAAACTGTTTTTT

V gene: TRBV27
J gene: TRBJ1-1
clone size: few
D gene: -
CDR3 protein: CASSRGMSIVNTEAFF
CDR3 DNA: TGTGCCAGCAGTCGGGGAATGTCGATCGTGAACACTGAAGCTTTCTTT

V gene: TRBV10-3
J gene: TRBJ2-7
clone size: -
D gene: -
CDR3 protein: CAISVDTSSYEQYF
CDR3 DNA: TGTGCCATCAGTGTGGACACATCTTCCTACGAGCAGTACTTC

V gene: TRBV2
J gene: TRBJ1-4
clone size: -
D gene: TRBD1
CDR3 protein: CASSGQQNEKLFF
CDR3 DNA: TGTGCCAGCTCGGGACAGCAAAATGAAAAACTGTTTTTT

V gene: TRBV18
J gene: TRBJ1-2
clone size: -
D gene: TRBD1
CDR3 protein: CASSPRTGGEDGYTF
CDR3 DNA: TGTGCCAGCTCACCACGGACAGGGGGCGAAGATGGCTACACCTTC

V gene: TRBV5-3
J gene: TRBJ2-3
clone size: -
D gene: -
CDR3 protein: CARSLERLATVDTQYF
CDR3 DNA: TGTGCCAGAAGCTTGGAACGCCTAGCGACCGTCGATACGCAGTATTTT

V gene: TRBV3-1/TRBV3-2
J gene: TRBJ1-4
clone size: -
D gene: -
CDR3 protein: CASSQGAAEKLFF
CDR3 DNA: TGTGCCAGCAGCCAGGGGGCGGCGGAAAAACTGTTTTTT

V gene: TRBV6-4
J gene: TRBJ2-3
clone size: -
D gene: -
CDR3 protein: CASSQRRGGDTQYF
CDR3 DNA: TGTGCCAGCAGCCAACGTCGAGGCGGAGATACGCAGTATTTT

V gene: TRBV12-3/TRBV12-4
J gene: TRBJ1-2
clone size: -
D gene: -
CDR3 protein: CAISQGNYGYTF
CDR3 DNA: TGTGCCATCTCCCAGGGAAACTATGGCTACACCTTC

V gene: TRBV28
J gene: TRBJ2-2
clone size: -
D gene: -
CDR3 protein: CASSLVRAGELFF
CDR3 DNA: TGTGCCAGCAGTTTGGTCAGGGCCGGGGAGCTGTTTTTT

V gene: TRBV11-2
J gene: TRBJ2-7
clone size: -
D gene: -
CDR3 protein: CASSLDLEPGYEQYF
CDR3 DNA: TGTGCCAGCAGCTTAGACCTAGAACCGGGGTACGAGCAGTACTTC

V gene: TRBV5-5
J gene: TRBJ1-2
clone size: -
D gene: TRBD1
CDR3 protein: CASSLTPDLGQKLSPRSYTF
CDR3 DNA: TGTGCCAGCAGTTTGACCCCCGATTTGGGACAGAAATTAAGTCCCCGAAGCTACACCTTC